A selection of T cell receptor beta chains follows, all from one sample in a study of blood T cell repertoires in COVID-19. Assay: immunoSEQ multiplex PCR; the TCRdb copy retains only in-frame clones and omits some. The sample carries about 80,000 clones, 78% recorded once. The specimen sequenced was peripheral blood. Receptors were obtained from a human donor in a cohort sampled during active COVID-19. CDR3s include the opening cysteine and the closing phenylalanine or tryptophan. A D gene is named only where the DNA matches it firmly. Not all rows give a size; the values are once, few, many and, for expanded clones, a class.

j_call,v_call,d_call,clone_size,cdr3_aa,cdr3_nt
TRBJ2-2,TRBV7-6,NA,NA,CASSLGVGGTGELFF,TGTGCCAGCAGCTTAGGGGTAGGAGGAACCGGGGAGCTGTTTTTT
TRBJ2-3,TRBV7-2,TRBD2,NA,CASSSLAGAGDTQYF,TGTGCCAGCAGTTCACTAGCGGGAGCAGGTGATACGCAGTATTTT
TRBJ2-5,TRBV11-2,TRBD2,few,CASSLTSGLRGQETQYF,TGTGCCAGCAGCTTGACTAGCGGACTACGAGGGCAAGAGACCCAGTACTTC
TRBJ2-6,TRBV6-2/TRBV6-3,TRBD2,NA,CASSYPYGGTVNSGANVLTF,TGTGCCAGCAGTTACCCGTACGGGGGGACCGTCAACTCTGGGGCCAACGTCCTGACTTTC
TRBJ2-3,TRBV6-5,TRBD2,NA,CASSETSGGADTQYF,TGTGCCAGCAGCGAGACTAGCGGGGGCGCGGATACGCAGTATTTT
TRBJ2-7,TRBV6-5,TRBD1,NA,CASSWGQAYEQYF,TGTGCCAGCAGTTGGGGACAGGCCTACGAGCAGTACTTC
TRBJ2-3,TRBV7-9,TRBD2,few,CASSLGASGPDTQYF,TGTGCCAGCAGCTTAGGAGCTAGCGGGCCTGATACGCAGTATTTT
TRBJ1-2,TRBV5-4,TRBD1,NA,CASSLDRAQGYTF,TGTGCCAGCAGCTTAGACAGGGCCCAGGGCTACACCTTC
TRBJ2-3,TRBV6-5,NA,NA,CASSPGYWRDTQYF,TGTGCCAGCTCCCCAGGGTACTGGCGAGATACGCAGTATTTT
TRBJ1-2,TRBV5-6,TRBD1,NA,CASSPQGAVYGYTF,TGTGCCAGCAGCCCTCAGGGGGCGGTTTACGGCTACACCTTC
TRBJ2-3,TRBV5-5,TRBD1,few,CASSRAGTGHYTDTQYF,TGTGCCAGCAGCAGAGCCGGGACAGGTCATTATACAGATACGCAGTATTTT
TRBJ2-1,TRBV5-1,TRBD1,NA,CASSWGQDNEQFF,TGCGCCAGCAGCTGGGGACAGGACAATGAGCAGTTCTTC
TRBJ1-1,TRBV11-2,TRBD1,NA,CASSLAGQGQGHTEAFF,TGTGCCAGCAGCTTAGCTGGACAGGGGCAAGGGCACACTGAAGCTTTCTTT
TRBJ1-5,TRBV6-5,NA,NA,CASSYTGPNQPQHF,TGTGCCAGCAGTTACACAGGACCCAATCAGCCCCAGCATTTT
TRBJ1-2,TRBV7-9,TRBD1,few,CASTTNQGAYGYTF,TGTGCCAGCACGACGAACCAGGGGGCTTATGGCTACACCTTC
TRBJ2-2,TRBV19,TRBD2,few,CASSDYRGLAGKKNTGELFF,TGTGCCAGTAGTGACTATCGTGGACTAGCGGGGAAAAAGAACACCGGGGAGCTGTTTTTT
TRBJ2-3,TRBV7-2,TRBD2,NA,CASSRPTSGRSTDTQYF,TGTGCCAGCAGTCGACCTACTAGCGGGAGAAGCACAGATACGCAGTATTTT